The rows below give T cell receptor beta chains drawn from one sample of a study of T cells in Graves' hyperthyroidism and ophthalmopathy. TCRdb itself ran the multiplex PCR reads through MiXCR, one entry per CDR3 protein. The profile covers 300,000 to 350,000 distinct CDR3 sequences, with roughly a fifth appearing a single time and 50% taken by the ten largest. Input material: blood. These receptor sequences come from a woman in her forties or fifties with Graves' hyperthyroidism. Both conserved end residues are part of each CDR3. Each record gives: V gene, CDR3 length, CDR3 protein.

TRBV20-1 12 CSARTGAYEQYF
TRBV5-5 15 CASSLAGQKNTEAFF
TRBV7-9 15 CASSLASSGGNEQFF
TRBV20-1 10 CSARAETQYF
TRBV6-1 11 CASSANYEQYF
TRBV28 15 CASSLLAGMNTEAFF
TRBV28 14 CASSWEFPGYGYTF
TRBV29-1 11 CSVVWSTEAFF
TRBV19 13 CASSMSLVLEAFF
TRBV7-8 14 CASSHSELNTEAFF
TRBV19 15 CASSFTGQGIYEQYF